Below, 27 T cell receptor beta chains from the same sample are listed, as sequenced in a study of control samples from healthy donors and cancer patients. Clones were sequenced by immunoSEQ multiplex PCR, and TCRdb holds only the in-frame ones, with some missing. The table records 100,000 or so clones, around four fifths of them present only once. The sample consisted of blood. These TCRs come from a woman in her forties or fifties in good health.

The chain combines TRBV13 with TRBJ2-7, with 10 bases matching TRBD2. V trimming: 0 bases; J trimming: 6 bases; junction bases outside the gene matches: 2. The CDR3 runs to 14 residues. Germline assignment: CDR1 PRHDT and CDR2 FYEKMQ (reference sequence). In DNA form, the CDR3 reads TGTGCCAGCAGCTTAGGGAGCGGGAGGGGCGAGCAGTACTTC. It translates to CASSLGSGRGEQYF.

The genes are TRBV27 and TRBJ1-2; D might be TRBD1 (6 bases). This CDR3 is 14 amino acids long. Trimming left V 1 base short and J 3 bases short, with 9 bases between. CDR1 is MNHEY and CDR2 is SMNVEV in the germline V gene (reference sequence). CDR3 amino acids: CASSLWAGDYGYTF. As DNA, the CDR3 is TGTGCCAGCAGTTTATGGGCAGGGGACTATGGCTACACCTTC.

This chain joins TRBV5-1 and TRBJ1-1; D gene unclear. Germline assignment: CDR1 SGHRS and CDR2 YFSETQ. The CDR3 is 13 residues long. Trimming left V 0 bases short and J 12 bases short, with 15 bases between. The DNA for the CDR3 is TGCGCCAGCAGCTTGGGGGAGCCAGGAATAACTTTCTTT. This translates into CASSLGEPGITFF.

The J gene is TRBJ2-3, the V gene TRBV11-2; D is perhaps TRBD2 (5 bases). The germline gives CDR1 SGHAT, CDR2 FQNNGV. V lost 5 bases and J lost 0, with 9 bases in between. The CDR3 has 14 residues. Written as DNA, the CDR3 is TGTGCCAGCAGCCGGCGCGGGAGCACAGATACGCAGTATTTT. It yields the protein CASSRRGSTDTQYF.

This clone occurred once. This chain uses TRBV11-3 with TRBJ2-7; maybe TRBD2 (6 bases). Trimming removed 4 bases from V and 6 bases from J, with 13 bases in between. There are 13 residues in the CDR3. Germline V gene lookup returns CDR1 SGHNT and CDR2 YENEEA. The CDR3 region is CASSSLRGGEQYF. In DNA, the CDR3 is TGTGCCAGCAGCTCCCTGCGGGGTGGCGAGCAGTACTTC. Together with reference TRBV11-3 and TRBJ2-7, the CDR3 gives the full variable domain: EAGVVQSPRYKIIEKKQPVAFWCNPISGHNTLYWYLQNLGQGPELLIRYENEEAVDDSQLPKDRFSAERLKGVDSTLKIQPAELGDSAVYLCASSSLRGGEQYFGPGTRLTVT.

This clone was recorded only once. The chain employs TRBV5-4 and TRBJ2-1; possibly TRBD1 for D (6 bases). The V gene's germline CDR1 is SGHNT and CDR2 YYREEE (reference sequence). The CDR3 is made up of 15 amino acids. Trimming took off 4 bases at V and 0 bases at J, with 11 bases between the two ends. CDR3 sequence: CASSDRPSSYNEQFF. For the CDR3, the DNA is TGTGCCAGCAGCGACAGGCCGAGCTCCTACAATGAGCAGTTCTTC.

As to this clone: Other nucleotide sequences from this sample produce the same CDR3. The chain uses TRBV5-6 and TRBJ2-3; 8 nucleotides match TRBD1. Germline V lookup: CDR1 SGHDT, CDR2 YYEEEE. The CDR3 loop spans 14 amino acids. J lost 5 bases, V lost 4 bases, and 6 bases had no gene match. Here the CDR3 reads CASSLRQGKDTQYF. CDR3 DNA sequence: TGTGCCAGCAGCCTTCGACAGGGGAAAGATACGCAGTATTTT.

This chain connects TRBV4-2 to TRBJ2-5; 8 bases map to TRBD1. Germline trimming cut 3 bases from V and 5 bases from J; bases unmatched to any gene: 8. CDR1 is LGHNA, CDR2 YNFKEQ, per germline. The CDR3 totals 15 residues. The CDR3 reads CASSQSRTGPETQYF. The CDR3 DNA reads TGTGCCAGCAGCCAGTCCAGGACAGGGCCCGAGACCCAGTACTTC.

The gene calls are TRBV19 and TRBJ2-5, with a weak D call TRBD2 (5 bases). The germline gives CDR1 LNHDA, CDR2 SQIVND (reference sequence). The CDR3 runs 14 residues. V dropped 1 base and J dropped 4 bases, with 10 bases sitting between them. The CDR3 bases are TGTGCCAGTAGTATAGGAGAAGGAGGAGAGACCCAGTACTTC. It translates to CASSIGEGGETQYF.

The rearrangement links TRBV28 to TRBJ2-7; tentative D call: TRBD2 (5 bases). Per germline, CDR1 MDHEN and CDR2 SYDVKM. This CDR3 contains 13 residues. V shed 5 bases and J shed 2 bases, with 10 bases lying between them. The CDR3 loop is CASSAGEPYEQYF. The CDR3 DNA sequence: TGTGCCAGCAGTGCCGGGGAACCCTACGAGCAGTACTTC.

This clone came up a few times. This chain connects TRBV27 to TRBJ1-4; 10 bases fit TRBD1. The trim removed 3 bases at V and 7 bases at J, leaving 5 bases unmatched. The CDR3 has 15 residues. CDR1 is MNHEY and CDR2 is SMNVEV in the germline V gene (reference sequence). The CDR3 reads CASSFTGTGVEKLFF. As DNA, the CDR3 is TGTGCCAGCAGTTTCACCGGGACAGGGGTTGAAAAACTGTTTTTT.

The V gene is TRBV7-2, the J gene TRBJ1-1; 8 nucleotides match TRBD1. The CDR3 consists of 16 residues. Looked up from germline, CDR1 is SGHTA and CDR2 is FQGNSA. The J segment lost 3 bases and the V segment lost 5 bases, leaving 11 bases of the junction unmatched. The CDR3 coding sequence is TGTGCCAGCAGCCTCGACCAGGGGGCGGTGTACACTGAAGCTTTCTTT. It translates to CASSLDQGAVYTEAFF.

The V and J genes are TRBV29-1 and TRBJ1-4; TRBD1 might be the D (5 bases). CDR1 and CDR2 from the germline V gene are SQVTM and ANQGSEA. There are 13 residues in the CDR3. The CDR3 spells CSVQVGANEKLFF. The DNA for the CDR3 is TGCAGTGTCCAGGTGGGGGCTAATGAAAAACTGTTTTTT.

The V and J genes are TRBV5-4 and TRBJ1-2, with no clear D. The CDR3 sequence is 14 residues long. Trimming removed 2 bases at V and 6 bases at J, with 14 bases between. The germline gives CDR1 SGHNT, CDR2 YYREEE (reference sequence). The CDR3 nucleotides are TGTGCCAGCAGCTTAGGACGTGACCGGAATGGCTACACCTTC. Its protein is CASSLGRDRNGYTF.

This chain uses TRBV25-1 with TRBJ1-3; TRBD1 matches at 7 bases. V shed 6 bases and J 5 bases; nucleotides not matched to a gene: 4. In germline, CDR1 is MGHDK, CDR2 SYGVNS. This CDR3 region has 13 residues. CDR3 bases: TGTGCCAGCAGGGACAGGATGAGAAACACCATATATTTT. Translating it yields CASRDRMRNTIYF.

The chain combines TRBV6-1 with TRBJ2-5, with a weak D call TRBD2 (6 bases). The CDR3 runs 14 residues. The V gene lost 3 bases and the J gene lost 0 bases, with 8 bases spanning the gap. Germline V gene sequence: CDR1 MNHNS, CDR2 SASEGT. The CDR3 bases are TGTGCCAGCAGTGACCGGAGGGACCAAGAGACCCAGTACTTC. Translation gives CASSDRRDQETQYF.

This clone showed up just once. The rearrangement joins TRBV29-1 to TRBJ1-2; 11 nucleotides match TRBD1. The CDR3 sequence is 16 residues long. V gave up 7 bases and J gave up 2 bases; unmatched junction bases: 12. In germline, CDR1 is SQVTM, CDR2 ANQGSEA. The CDR3 DNA reads TGCAGCGCTTGGACAGGGGGCTCTGTCGGGAACTATGGCTACACCTTC. Translation: CSAWTGGSVGNYGYTF.

This clone was recorded a few times. The chain is built from TRBV28 and TRBJ1-6, with a tentative D call TRBD1 (6 bases). There are 15 residues in the CDR3. The germline gives CDR1 MDHEN, CDR2 SYDVKM. Trimming removed 3 bases at V and 5 bases at J, with 11 bases between. For the CDR3, the DNA is TGTGCCAGCAGTTTGGGGGGGCTCGATAATTCACCCCTCCACTTT. Its protein product is CASSLGGLDNSPLHF.

The chain joins TRBV5-4 to TRBJ2-1; D not certain. The CDR3 has 12 residues. Looked up from germline, CDR1 is SGHNT and CDR2 is YYREEE (reference sequence). Trimming took off 1 base at V and 7 bases at J, with 6 bases between the two ends. The CDR3 loop is CASSLNLNEQFF. The CDR3 nucleotides are TGTGCCAGCAGCTTGAACCTGAATGAGCAGTTCTTC. The full variable domain, with the rest looked up from reference TRBV5-4 and TRBJ2-1, is ETGVTQSPTHLIKTRGQQVTLRCSSQSGHNTVSWYQQALGQGPQFIFQYYREEENGRGNFPPRFSGLQFPNYSSELNVNALELDDSALYLCASSLNLNEQFFGPGTRLTVL.

V gene TRBV7-9 combines with J gene TRBJ1-1; D is unresolved. Germline lookup yields CDR1 SEHNR and CDR2 FQNEAQ (reference sequence). The CDR3 extends over 12 amino acids. Trimming shortened V by 0 bases and J by 5 bases, and 4 bases separated the two germline ends. CDR3 nucleotide sequence: TGTGCCAGCAGCTTAGCTGGGACTGAAGCTTTCTTT. Translation gives CASSLAGTEAFF.

The V and J genes are TRBV15 and TRBJ1-2; tentatively, D is TRBD1 (5 bases). The V gene lost 0 bases and the J gene lost 3 bases, with 11 bases spanning the gap. The CDR3 has 15 amino acids. Germline V gene sequence: CDR1 LNHNV, CDR2 YYDKDF (reference sequence). This CDR3 is CATSRDQGTYYGYTF. The CDR3 bases are TGTGCCACCAGCAGAGATCAGGGAACTTACTATGGCTACACCTTC.

This clone occurred once. The chain couples TRBV19 to TRBJ1-5, with a tentative D call TRBD1 (5 bases). From germline, CDR1 is LNHDA and CDR2 SQIVND (reference sequence). The V and J ends lost 0 bases and 10 bases respectively, with 16 bases between them. This CDR3 is built from 15 residues. CDR3 residues: CASSIDETAGHPQHF. CDR3 nucleotide sequence: TGTGCCAGTAGTATAGATGAGACAGCTGGCCACCCCCAGCATTTT.

The genes are TRBV6-5 and TRBJ1-1; D remains unclear. The CDR3 totals 15 residues. Trimming stripped 6 bases from V and 0 bases from J, with 14 bases between. CDR1 is MNHEY, CDR2 SVGAGI, per germline. DNA of the CDR3: TGTGCCAGCAGCGCCGGGTGGAGGGTGAACACTGAAGCTTTCTTT. Translated, it gives CASSAGWRVNTEAFF.

The CDR3 region has the DNA TGTGCCAGTAGGGAAAGACACTCTGGGGCCAACGTCCTGACTTTC. This sequence encodes CASRERHSGANVLTF. The J gene is TRBJ2-6, the V gene TRBV19; no reliable D call. V shed 6 bases and J shed 0 bases, with 9 bases lying between them. The CDR3 spans 15 residues. Germline values: CDR1 LNHDA, CDR2 SQIVND (reference sequence). The whole variable domain, filled in from reference TRBV19 and TRBJ2-6, reads DGGITQSPKYLFRKEGQNVTLSCEQNLNHDAMYWYRQDPGQGLRLIYYSQIVNDFQKGDIAEGYSVSREKKESFPLTVTSAQKNPTAFYLCASRERHSGANVLTFGAGSRLTVL.

The chain has TRBV7-2 and TRBJ2-3; 8 bases agree with TRBD2. The J segment lost 5 bases and the V segment lost 5 bases, leaving 6 bases of the junction unmatched. The CDR3 sequence is 14 residues long. Germline assignment: CDR1 SGHTA and CDR2 FQGNSA. CDR3 in amino acids: CASSRGGLEDTQYF. CDR3 nucleotides: TGTGCCAGCAGCCGGGGGGGGCTGGAAGATACGCAGTATTTT.

V is TRBV19 and J is TRBJ2-1; 10 bases map to TRBD2. Trimming took 5 bases from V and 5 from J; bases not matched to a gene: 6. CDR3 length: 15 amino acids. Germline V gene data show CDR1 as LNHDA and CDR2 as SQIVND (reference sequence). CDR3 sequence (DNA): TGTGCCAGTAGTTTCCTAGCGGGGGCCCACAATGAGCAGTTCTTC. As protein: CASSFLAGAHNEQFF.

In its sample, this clone was seen a few times. The chain employs TRBV7-8 and TRBJ2-7, with D hard to call. The length of the CDR3 is 16 residues. Germline loops: CDR1 SGHVS, CDR2 FQNEAQ. V was cut by 1 base and J by 5 bases, with 18 bases left in between. Written as DNA, the CDR3 is TGTGCCAGCAGCTTAGTAGGTGGGTTTCTTACCGACGAGCAGTACTTC. It encodes CASSLVGGFLTDEQYF.